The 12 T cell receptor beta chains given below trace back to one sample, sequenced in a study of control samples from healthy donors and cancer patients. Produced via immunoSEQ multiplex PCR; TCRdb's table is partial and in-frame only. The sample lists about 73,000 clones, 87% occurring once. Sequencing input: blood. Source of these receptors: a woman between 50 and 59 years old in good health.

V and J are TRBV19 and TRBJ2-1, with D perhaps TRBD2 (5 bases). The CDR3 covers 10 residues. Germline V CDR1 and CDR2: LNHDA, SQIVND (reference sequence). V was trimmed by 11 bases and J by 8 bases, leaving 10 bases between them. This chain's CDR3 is CAVGRDEQFF. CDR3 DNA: TGTGCCGTCGGGCGGGATGAGCAGTTCTTC.

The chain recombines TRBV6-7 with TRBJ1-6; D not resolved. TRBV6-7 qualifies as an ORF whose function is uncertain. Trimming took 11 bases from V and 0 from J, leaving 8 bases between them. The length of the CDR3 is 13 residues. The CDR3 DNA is TGTGCCGCACAGAGCTCCTATAATTCACCCCTCCACTTT. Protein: CAAQSSYNSPLHF.

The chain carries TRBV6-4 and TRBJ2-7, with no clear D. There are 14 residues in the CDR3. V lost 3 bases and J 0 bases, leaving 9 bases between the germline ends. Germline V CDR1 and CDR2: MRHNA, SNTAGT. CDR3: CASSELYLSYEQYF. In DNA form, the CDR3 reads TGTGCCAGCAGTGAGCTATACCTCTCCTACGAGCAGTACTTC.

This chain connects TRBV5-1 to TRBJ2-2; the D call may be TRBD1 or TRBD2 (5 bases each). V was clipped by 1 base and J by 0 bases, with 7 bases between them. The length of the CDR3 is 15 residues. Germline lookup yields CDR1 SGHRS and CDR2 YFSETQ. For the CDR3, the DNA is TGCGCCAGCAGCTTGTGGGGGACGAACACCGGGGAGCTGTTTTTT. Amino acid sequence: CASSLWGTNTGELFF.

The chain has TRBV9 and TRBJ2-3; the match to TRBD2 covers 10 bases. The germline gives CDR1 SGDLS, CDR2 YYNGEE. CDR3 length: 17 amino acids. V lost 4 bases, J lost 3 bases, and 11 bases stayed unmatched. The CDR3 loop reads CASSPRGRTSGTDTQYF. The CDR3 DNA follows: TGTGCCAGCAGCCCGCGGGGTAGGACTAGCGGAACAGATACGCAGTATTTT. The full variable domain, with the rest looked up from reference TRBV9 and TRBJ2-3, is DSGVTQTPKHLITATGQRVTLRCSPRSGDLSVYWYQQSLDQGLQFLIQYYNGEERAKGNILERFSAQQFPDLHSELNLSSLELGDSALYFCASSPRGRTSGTDTQYFGPGTRLTVL.

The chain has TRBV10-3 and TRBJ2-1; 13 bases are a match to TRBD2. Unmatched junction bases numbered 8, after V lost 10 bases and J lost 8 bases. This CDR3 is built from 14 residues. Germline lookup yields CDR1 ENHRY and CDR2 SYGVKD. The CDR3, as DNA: TGTGCCACCGAGACTAGCGGGAGGAAATATGAGCAGTTCTTC. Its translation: CATETSGRKYEQFF.

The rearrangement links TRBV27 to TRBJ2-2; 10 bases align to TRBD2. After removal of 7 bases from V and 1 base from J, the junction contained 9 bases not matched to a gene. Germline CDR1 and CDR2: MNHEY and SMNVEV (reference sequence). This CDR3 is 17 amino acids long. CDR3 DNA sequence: TGTGCCAGCACGGAATCCATAGCGGGAGGGAACACCGGGGAGCTGTTTTTT. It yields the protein CASTESIAGGNTGELFF.

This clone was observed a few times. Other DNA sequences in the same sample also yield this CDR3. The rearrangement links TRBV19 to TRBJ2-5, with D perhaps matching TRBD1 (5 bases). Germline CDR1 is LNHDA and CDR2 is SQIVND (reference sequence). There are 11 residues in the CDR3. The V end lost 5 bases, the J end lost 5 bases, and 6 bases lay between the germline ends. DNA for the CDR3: TGTGCCAGTAGTTCAGGGGAGACCCAGTACTTC. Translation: CASSSGETQYF. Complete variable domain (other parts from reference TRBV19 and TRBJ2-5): DGGITQSPKYLFRKEGQNVTLSCEQNLNHDAMYWYRQDPGQGLRLIYYSQIVNDFQKGDIAEGYSVSREKKESFPLTVTSAQKNPTAFYLCASSSGETQYFGPGTRLLVL.

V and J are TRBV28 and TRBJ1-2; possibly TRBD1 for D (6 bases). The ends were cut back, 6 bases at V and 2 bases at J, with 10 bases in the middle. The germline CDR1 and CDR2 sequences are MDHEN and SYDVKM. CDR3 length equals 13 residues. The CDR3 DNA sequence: TGTGCCAGCAGACAACAGGGAAACTATGGCTACACCTTC. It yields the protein CASRQQGNYGYTF.

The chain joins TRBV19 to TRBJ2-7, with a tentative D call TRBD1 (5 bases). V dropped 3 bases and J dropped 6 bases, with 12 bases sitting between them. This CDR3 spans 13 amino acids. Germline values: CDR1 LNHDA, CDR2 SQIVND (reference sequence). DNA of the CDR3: TGTGCCAGTAGTATGGCAGGGTTTCCCGAGCAGTACTTC. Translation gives CASSMAGFPEQYF.

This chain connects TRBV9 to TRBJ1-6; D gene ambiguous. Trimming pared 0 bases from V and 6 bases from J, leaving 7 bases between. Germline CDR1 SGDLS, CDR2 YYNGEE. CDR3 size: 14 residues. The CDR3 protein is CASSVVAVNSPLHF. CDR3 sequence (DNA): TGTGCCAGCAGCGTAGTGGCGGTTAATTCACCCCTCCACTTT. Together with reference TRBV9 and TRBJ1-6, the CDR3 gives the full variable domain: DSGVTQTPKHLITATGQRVTLRCSPRSGDLSVYWYQQSLDQGLQFLIQYYNGEERAKGNILERFSAQQFPDLHSELNLSSLELGDSALYFCASSVVAVNSPLHFGNGTRLTVT.

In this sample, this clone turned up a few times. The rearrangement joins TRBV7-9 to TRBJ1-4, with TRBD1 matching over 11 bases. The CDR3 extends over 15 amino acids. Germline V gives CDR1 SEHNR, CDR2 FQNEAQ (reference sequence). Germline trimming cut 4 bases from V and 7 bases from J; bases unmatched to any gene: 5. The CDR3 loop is CASSSGTGGSEKLFF. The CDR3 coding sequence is TGTGCCAGCAGCTCCGGGACAGGGGGGTCTGAAAAACTGTTTTTT.